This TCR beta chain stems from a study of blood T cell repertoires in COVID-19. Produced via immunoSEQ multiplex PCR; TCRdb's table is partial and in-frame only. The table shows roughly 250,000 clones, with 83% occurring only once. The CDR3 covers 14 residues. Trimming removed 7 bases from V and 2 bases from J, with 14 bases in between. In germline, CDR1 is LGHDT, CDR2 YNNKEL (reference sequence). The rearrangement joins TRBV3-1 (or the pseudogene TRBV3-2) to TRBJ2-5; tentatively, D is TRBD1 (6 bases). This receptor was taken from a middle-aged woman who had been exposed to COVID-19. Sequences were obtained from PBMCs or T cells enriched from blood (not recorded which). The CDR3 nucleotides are TGTGCCAGCACAACAGGGAATGGACAAGAGACCCAGTACTTC. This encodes CASTTGNGQETQYF.